The 15 T cell receptor beta chains listed next were all sequenced from one sample in a study of STAT3 mutations in large granular lymphocyte leukemia. Whole-study findings and limits: At least one immunodominant TCR beta clonotype appeared in every T-cell large granular lymphocyte leukemia patient.

TCRdb keeps only in-frame clones here, not all; method: immunoSEQ multiplex PCR. The sample lists some 5,000 clones, about half occurring once. The antigens these receptors bind are not known. Material: peripheral blood mononuclear cells. Receptors were obtained from a man aged 55 to 70 with T-cell large granular lymphocyte leukemia. Some clones in this sample may be carry-over from other donors' samples.

The chain joins TRBV28 to TRBJ2-7; TRBD2 matches at 7 bases. The CDR3 spans 11 residues. Germline-derived CDR1 and CDR2 are MDHEN and SYDVKM. CDR3 coding DNA: TGTGTAGCGGGCAGCTCCTACGAGCAGTACTTC. Protein sequence: CVAGSSYEQYF.

The chain has TRBV29-1 and TRBJ1-1; D perhaps matches TRBD1 (6 bases). CDR1 and CDR2 (germline): SQVTM, ANQGSEA. The V gene lost 4 bases and the J gene lost 2 bases, with 11 bases spanning the gap. CDR3 length equals 13 residues. The CDR3 loop is CSVGHRANTEAFF. The DNA of the CDR3 is TGCAGCGTTGGGCACAGGGCCAACACTGAAGCTTTCTTT. Looking up the rest from reference TRBV29-1 and TRBJ1-1 gives the full variable domain: SAVISQKPSRDICQRGTSLTIQCQVDSQVTMMFWYRQQPGQSLTLIATANQGSEATYESGFVIDKFPISRPNLTFSTLTVSNMSPEDSSIYLCSVGHRANTEAFFGQGTRLTVV.

This chain uses TRBV5-1 with TRBJ1-2; no clear D. CDR1 is SGHRS, CDR2 YFSETQ, per germline. The ends were cut back, 0 bases at V and 6 bases at J, with 6 bases in the middle. The CDR3 covers 12 residues. The CDR3: CASSLDLNGYTF. The CDR3 nucleotides read TGCGCCAGCAGCTTGGACCTGAATGGCTACACCTTC.

This chain links TRBV5-1 with TRBJ2-7; D remains unclear. Germline V gives CDR1 SGHRS, CDR2 YFSETQ. This CDR3 is built from 12 residues. V was cut by 4 bases and J by 3 bases, with 8 bases left in between. CDR3 DNA: TGCGCCAGCAGCACGGGCAACTACGAGCAGTACTTC. Residues: CASSTGNYEQYF.

The V call is TRBV5-1, the J call TRBJ2-3; 9 bases are shared with TRBD2. The trim removed 7 bases at V and 2 bases at J, leaving 17 bases unmatched. In germline, CDR1 is SGHRS, CDR2 YFSETQ. CDR3 length: 18 residues. The CDR3 DNA follows: TGCGCCAGCGGAGTCGGTTTCCTCAAGCGGGGGGACACAGATACGCAGTATTTT. Encoded protein: CASGVGFLKRGDTDTQYF.

There are a few counts of this clone. The rearrangement links TRBV7-3 to TRBJ2-1, with D hard to call. The ends were cut back, 5 bases at V and 9 bases at J, with 8 bases in the middle. Per the germline V gene, CDR1 is SGHTA and CDR2 is FQGTGA. The length of the CDR3 is 11 residues. CDR3 coding DNA: TGTGCCAGCAGCCAAGGTGGTGAGCAGTTCTTC. This codes for CASSQGGEQFF.

This sequence joins TRBV5-6 and TRBJ2-7; possible D gene TRBD1, 5 bases. The CDR3 is 13 residues long. From germline, CDR1 is SGHDT and CDR2 YYEEEE. V lost 2 bases and J 3 bases, leaving 9 bases between the germline ends. CDR3 nucleotide sequence: TGTGCCAGCAGCTTAACAGGCAACTACGAGCAGTACGTC. This gives the protein CASSLTGNYEQYV.

CDR3 in amino acids: CASSLAYGGIYNEQFF. CDR3 nucleotides: TGTGCCAGCAGCTTGGCCTATGGGGGGATCTACAATGAGCAGTTCTTC. The chain recombines TRBV5-4 with TRBJ2-1; TRBD2 is a possible D gene (6 bases). CDR1 and CDR2 from the germline V gene are SGHNT and YYREEE (reference sequence). This CDR3 is built from 16 residues. V gave up 0 bases and J gave up 3 bases, with 13 bases separating them.

CDR3 DNA sequence: TGTGCCAGCAGCTTACAGGGGTTCAGGGGCTACACCTTC. Its translation: CASSLQGFRGYTF. The rearrangement links TRBV7-9 to TRBJ1-2; a weak D match, TRBD1 (6 bases). The CDR3 consists of 13 residues. V lost 2 bases to trimming and J lost 8 bases, with 12 bases between them. The germline V gene encodes CDR1 SEHNR and CDR2 FQNEAQ (reference sequence).

The chain carries TRBV30 and TRBJ1-1; 8 bases map to TRBD1. This CDR3 is built from 11 residues. The V gene end was trimmed by 6 bases and the J gene end by 14 bases; junction bases not matched to a gene: 11. CDR1 is GTSNPN and CDR2 is SVGIG in the germline V gene (reference sequence). The DNA for the CDR3 is TGTGCCTGCAAAAGGACAGGGCGTCCCTTCTTT. The encoded protein is CACKRTGRPFF. Combining the CDR3 with reference TRBV30 and TRBJ1-1 gives the whole variable domain SQTIHQWPATLVQPVGSPLSLECTVEGTSNPNLYWYRQAAGRGLQLLFYSVGIGQISSEVPQNLSASRPQDRQFILSSKKLLLSDSGFYLCACKRTGRPFFGQGTRLTVV.

The chain has TRBV4-1 and TRBJ2-7; no clear D gene. CDR1 MGHRA and CDR2 YSYEKL come from the germline V gene. The CDR3 totals 14 residues. Trimming took 2 bases from V and 6 from J, leaving 14 bases between them. CDR3 region: CASSQRVSLGEQYV. CDR3 sequence (DNA): TGCGCCAGCAGCCAAAGGGTCAGCTTGGGCGAGCAGTACGTC.

CDR3 amino acids: CASSLGPVETQYF. CDR3 in DNA: TGTGCCAGCAGCTTGGGGCCGGTTGAGACCCAGTACTTC. The chain has TRBV5-8 and TRBJ2-5; D is ambiguous. Germline V gene lookup returns CDR1 SGHTS and CDR2 YDEGEE. The CDR3 loop spans 13 amino acids. Trimming took off 0 bases at V and 5 bases at J, with 8 bases between the two ends. Full variable domain (remainder filled in from reference TRBV5-8 and TRBJ2-5): EAGVTQSPTHLIKTRGQQATLRCSPISGHTSVYWYQQALGLGLQFLLWYDEGEERNRGNFPPRFSGRQFPNYSSELNVNALELEDSALYLCASSLGPVETQYFGPGTRLLVL.

The chain employs TRBV10-3 and TRBJ1-6; D gene unclear. V dropped 0 bases and J dropped 12 bases, with 9 bases sitting between them. The CDR3 is 13 residues long. CDR1 and CDR2 (germline): ENHRY, SYGVKD. CDR3 sequence reads: CAISESEGGPLHF. CDR3 DNA sequence: TGTGCCATCAGTGAGTCGGAGGGAGGACCCCTCCACTTT.

This chain links TRBV5-1 with TRBJ2-1; D not certain. Looked up from germline, CDR1 is SGHRS and CDR2 is YFSETQ. The V gene lost 3 bases and the J gene lost 1 base, with 8 bases spanning the gap. The CDR3 length is 14 residues. CDR3 sequence reads: CASSWAESYNEQFF. The CDR3 DNA is TGCGCCAGCAGCTGGGCGGAATCCTACAATGAGCAGTTCTTC.

V and J are TRBV9 and TRBJ2-2; possibly TRBD2 for D (5 bases). The CDR3 is made up of 13 amino acids. Germline V gene data show CDR1 as SGDLS and CDR2 as YYNGEE. Trimming removed 2 bases from V and 4 bases from J, with 6 bases in between. The CDR3 here is CASSVEGTGELFF. CDR3 bases: TGTGCCAGCAGCGTCGAGGGCACCGGGGAGCTGTTTTTT.